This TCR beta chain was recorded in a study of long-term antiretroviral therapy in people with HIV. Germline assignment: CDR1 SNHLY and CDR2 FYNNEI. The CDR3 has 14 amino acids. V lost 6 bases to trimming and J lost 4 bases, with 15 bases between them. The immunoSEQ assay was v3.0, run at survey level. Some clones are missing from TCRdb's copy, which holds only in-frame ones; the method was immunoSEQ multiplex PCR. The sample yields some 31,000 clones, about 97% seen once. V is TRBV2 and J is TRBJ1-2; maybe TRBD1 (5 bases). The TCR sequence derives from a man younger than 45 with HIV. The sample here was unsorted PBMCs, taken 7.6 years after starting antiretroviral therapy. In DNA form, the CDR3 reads TGTGCCAGCAGCTGGGGACGGACTTTCTATGGCTACACCTTC. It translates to CASSWGRTFYGYTF.